These T cell receptor beta chains were read from a single sample in a study of blood T cell repertoires in COVID-19. The data were produced by immunoSEQ multiplex PCR, yet TCRdb's version contains in-frame clones alone and is incomplete. The sample includes approximately 300,000 clones, 70% to 90% seen only once; the top ten take under 11%. Source material: PBMCs or T cells enriched from blood (not recorded which). These TCRs come from a woman aged 18-35 years who had recovered from COVID-19. Each CDR3 is given with its conserved first and last residue. The D gene is left open where the match is weak. Only some rows state a clone size, as once, few, many or a class for expanded clones.

>TRBJ1-5|-|TRBV28|-
TGTGCCAGCACTCAGGGGCTCCAGCCCCAGCATTTT
CASTQGLQPQHF
>TRBJ1-5|-|TRBV27|-
TGTGCCAGCAAAACGGGGAATCAGCCCCAGCATTTT
CASKTGNQPQHF
>TRBJ1-1|TRBD1|TRBV7-7|-
TGTGCTAGCAGCCCAATCCGGACAGGGGTCGAAGCTTTCTTT
CASSPIRTGVEAFF
>TRBJ2-2|-|TRBV13|-
TGTGCCAGCAGCCCAGCTAGGGGAATAAACACCGGGGAGCTGTTTTTT
CASSPARGINTGELFF
>TRBJ2-5|-|TRBV19|-
TGTGCCAGTAGTATAGACCATCGGAGGGGTTTCCAAGAGACCCAGTACTTC
CASSIDHRRGFQETQYF
>TRBJ1-2|TRBD1|TRBV7-3|once
TGTGCCAGCAGTACTCTGACAGGGCTAAAGGCCTTC
CASSTLTGLKAF
>TRBJ2-3|TRBD1|TRBV5-4|-
TGTGCCAGCAGCTTCGGACGGGGACAGGGGACAGATACGCAGTATTTT
CASSFGRGQGTDTQYF
>TRBJ2-7|-|TRBV4-1|-
TGCGCCAGCAGCCAAGCCCCGGGGTCCTACGAGCAGTACTTC
CASSQAPGSYEQYF
>TRBJ1-3|-|TRBV7-2|-
TGTGCCAGCAGCTTAGTTCCTTCTGGAAACACCATATATTTT
CASSLVPSGNTIYF
>TRBJ1-1|-|TRBV5-1|-
TGCGCCAGCAGCTTGGACAGGGAGGGCACTGAAGCTTTCTTT
CASSLDREGTEAFF
>TRBJ2-5|-|TRBV21-1|-
TGTGCCAGCAGCAACCAGGACGGGGGTCAAGAGACCCAGTACTTC
CASSNQDGGQETQYF
>TRBJ2-3|TRBD2|TRBV2|-
TGTGCCAGCAGTGACCTAGCGGGGAACTCAGATACGCAGTATTTT
CASSDLAGNSDTQYF
>TRBJ1-6|-|TRBV2|-
TGTGCCAGCAGCCAGGGAGGTTCGAATTCACCCCTCCACTTT
CASSQGGSNSPLHF
>TRBJ2-4|-|TRBV6-5|-
TGTGCCAGCAGTTCCGGGGCCAAAAACATTCAGTACTTC
CASSSGAKNIQYF
>TRBJ2-7|TRBD2|TRBV7-8|-
TGTGCCAGCAGTTCCGGACTAGCGGAGCCCGAGCAGTACTTC
CASSSGLAEPEQYF
>TRBJ1-5|-|TRBV20-1|-
TGCAGTGCTAGTGCGGGGGTTGATCAGCCCCAGCATTTT
CSASAGVDQPQHF
>TRBJ1-2|TRBD1|TRBV19|-
TGTGCCAGTAGTGTACAGGGGAGCAGTGGCTACACCTTC
CASSVQGSSGYTF
>TRBJ2-5|-|TRBV18|-
TGTGCCAGCTCACGGAGGGACGGGACTGGGGAGACCCAGTACTTC
CASSRRDGTGETQYF
>TRBJ1-3|-|TRBV25-1|few
TGTGCCAGCAGTGAGACAGCCGAGAGGGGAAACACCATATATTTT
CASSETAERGNTIYF
>TRBJ2-1|-|TRBV11-3|-
TGTGCCAGCAGCTTTTTCGGCCACCCTAAGGCGGGGTCCTACAATGAGCAGTTCTTC
CASSFFGHPKAGSYNEQFF
>TRBJ2-5|TRBD1|TRBV19|-
TGTGCCAGTAGTATAGTAGACAGGGCGGAGGAGACCCAGTACTTC
CASSIVDRAEETQYF
>TRBJ2-2|-|TRBV5-4|-
TGTGCCAGCAGCACGGGTCCCGGGGAGCTGTTTTTT
CASSTGPGELFF
>TRBJ1-3|-|TRBV5-5|-
TGTGCCAGCAGCTTAAGGCCCGGAGGGGCCTCTGGAAACACCATATATTTT
CASSLRPGGASGNTIYF
>TRBJ1-5|TRBD1|TRBV28|-
TGTGCCAGCAGTTTCGGGGACAGGGATGCACAGCCCCAGCATTTT
CASSFGDRDAQPQHF
>TRBJ1-1|TRBD1|TRBV4-1|-
TGCGCCAGCAGCTATGGACAGGGGGGGTCGGTGAGAACTGAAGCTTTCTTT
CASSYGQGGSVRTEAFF
>TRBJ1-2|TRBD1|TRBV6-5|-
TGTGCCTTGGAGGGGGCGTTTACAGACTATGGCTACACCTTC
CALEGAFTDYGYTF
>TRBJ2-7|TRBD1|TRBV25-1|-
TGTGCCAGCAGTTCGGACAGGGGGGCAGGTGTTTACGAGCAGTACTTC
CASSSDRGAGVYEQYF
>TRBJ1-6|-|TRBV4-2|-
TGTGCCAGCACAATAACGGGGGGGGATAATTCACCCCTCCACTTT
CASTITGGDNSPLHF
>TRBJ2-1|TRBD2|TRBV5-1|-
TGCGCCAGCACCCCGGGGGAGGGAGAGCAGTTCTTC
CASTPGEGEQFF
>TRBJ1-2|TRBD1|TRBV28|-
TGTGCCAGCAGCCTCAGGGGGCGTAACTATGGCTACACCTTC
CASSLRGRNYGYTF
>TRBJ2-5|-|TRBV6-5|-
TGTGCCAGCAGTTCAAGACTCTCTCGAGGGGAGACCCAGTACTTC
CASSSRLSRGETQYF
>TRBJ2-1|TRBD2|TRBV5-6|-
TGTGCCAGCAGCCTACTGGCGGGAGCTGGCTCCTACAATGAGCAGTTCTTC
CASSLLAGAGSYNEQFF
>TRBJ1-4|-|TRBV19|-
TGTGCCAGTAGTGTCAGGGGTAGGGTTGAAAAACTGTTTTTT
CASSVRGRVEKLFF
>TRBJ1-2|-|TRBV2|-
TGTGCCAGCAGTGAGGGAGGTGGGGTCTATGGCTACACCTTC
CASSEGGGVYGYTF
>TRBJ2-3|TRBD2|TRBV5-1|-
TGCGCCAGCAGCCTCCTAGCGGGGGGGCCGAAAGATACGCAGTATTTT
CASSLLAGGPKDTQYF
>TRBJ2-4|-|TRBV19|-
TGTGCCAGTAGTATAGGAATAGAGGCCATTCAGTACTTC
CASSIGIEAIQYF
>TRBJ2-7|-|TRBV5-6|-
TGTGCCAGCAGCCACCCCGAGAGCTCCTACGAGCAGTACTTC
CASSHPESSYEQYF
>TRBJ2-7|TRBD2|TRBV18|-
TGTGCCAGCTCACCGGGACTAGCGGGAGAATCCGAGCAGTACTTC
CASSPGLAGESEQYF
>TRBJ2-1|TRBD2|TRBV4-1|once
TGCGCCAGCAGCCACTTGGTAGCGGGGGATAATGAGCAGTTCTTC
CASSHLVAGDNEQFF
>TRBJ2-7|-|TRBV4-1|-
TGCGCCAGCAGCCAAGGCAGGGATATTGCCTACGAGCAGTACTTC
CASSQGRDIAYEQYF
>TRBJ2-7|TRBD2|TRBV14|-
TGTGCCAGCAGCGGCCTAGCGGGAGTTTCCTACGAGCAGTACTTC
CASSGLAGVSYEQYF